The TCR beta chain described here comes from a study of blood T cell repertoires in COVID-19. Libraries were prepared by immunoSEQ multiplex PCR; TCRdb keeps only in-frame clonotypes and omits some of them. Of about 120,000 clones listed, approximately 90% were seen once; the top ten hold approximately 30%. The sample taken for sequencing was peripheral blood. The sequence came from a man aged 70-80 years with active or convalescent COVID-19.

CDR3 in DNA: TGTGCCAGCAGCCCGGACAGGGGTAATTCACCCCTCCACTTT. Amino acids: CASSPDRGNSPLHF. The chain is built from TRBV7-2 and TRBJ1-6, with 9 bases matching TRBD1. This CDR3 comprises 14 residues. Germline loops: CDR1 SGHTA, CDR2 FQGNSA. Trimming at V came to 5 bases and at J to 6 bases, leaving 2 bases not matched to a gene.